This TCR beta chain is drawn from a study of blood T cell dynamics during melanoma immunotherapy. Whole-study results and caveats: Unlike progressors, later disease-control patients had W3 repertoires gaining clonality or diversity.

Germline CDR1 and CDR2: MGHRA and YSYEKL. The CDR3 is 15 residues long. Trimming left V 0 bases short and J 6 bases short, with 12 bases between. Noted time point: pre-treatment baseline. One draw preceded checkpoint blockade; another followed its first cycle at week 3. A note on this clone: Antigen specificity is unknown.

Sequenced by immunoSEQ multiplex PCR; TCRdb stores in-frame clones only, minus some. The sample records about 15,000 clones, approximately 87% being singletons. Sequenced material: blood, taken from a patient treated with checkpoint blockade. The clonotype comes from a human donor with melanoma. The gene calls are TRBV4-1 and TRBJ1-5, with D perhaps matching TRBD1 (5 bases). In DNA, the CDR3 is TGCGCCAGCAGCCAAGATTTTGGGGGATCTCAGCCCCAGCATTTT. Encoded protein: CASSQDFGGSQPQHF.